This paragraph covers one T cell receptor (beta chain) sequence. Germline V gene data show CDR1 as SEHNR and CDR2 as FQNEAQ (reference sequence). V shed 4 bases, J shed 15 bases, and the junction held 11 bases outside the gene matches. There are 13 residues in the CDR3. The second PCR ran roughly 6 to 11 cycles with a sample-barcoded 5' primer and J-beta primers. TCRdb reprocessed the 5' RACE reads via MiXCR and lists one record per CDR3 protein. The profile shows 1.4 million to 1.5 million distinct CDR3 sequences, roughly 40% of them singletons. This sample was taken from a study of blood T cells in healthy people across ages.

The V gene is TRBV7-9, the J gene TRBJ2-1, with 8 bases identical to TRBD1. The clonotype originates from a woman aged 18 to 35 in good health. The sample taken for sequencing was blood. CDR3 bases: TGTGCCAGCAGCTCGCCGCCGGGACAGGCCCCGTTCTTC. As protein: CASSSPPGQAPFF. Supplemented by reference TRBV7-9 and TRBJ2-1, the full variable domain reads DTGVSQNPRHKITKRGQNVTFRCDPISEHNRLYWYRQTLGQGPEFLTYFQNEAQLEKSRLLSDRFSAERPKGSFSTLEIQRTEQGDSAMYLCASSSPPGQAPFFGPGTRLTVL.